This T cell receptor (beta chain) was observed in a study of metastatic and nonmetastatic thyroid tumors. Study details: Repertoire comparison spanned blood and tumor or nodule tissue of malignant and benign thyroid patients. Overall study results and limits: Reported TCR beta diversity, measured in blood and tumor, was significantly higher for malignant thyroid tumors than for benign nodules.

TCRdb used MiXCR to call clones anew from the PCR reads. The table has 25,000 to 35,000 clones, less than 30% seen once. This clone turned up a few times. Its specificity is not known. Among the patients, none had received any treatment before thyroid surgery. The V gene's germline CDR1 is MNHNS and CDR2 SASEGT. Trimming cost V 6 bases and J 5 bases, with 18 bases left between them. The CDR3 has 15 amino acids. The source material was blood. This chain uses TRBV6-1 with TRBJ2-3; D possibly matches TRBD1 or TRBD2 (5 bases each). The sequence derives from a female donor with papillary thyroid cancer or a benign thyroid nodule (not recorded which). Some clones in this sample may be carry-over from other donors' samples. CDR3 bases: TGTGCCAGCAGCGCTCTCTCCGGGGCCGGAGATACGCAGTATTTT. It is translated as CASSALSGAGDTQYF.